Each of the 29 T cell receptor beta chains below was sequenced from the same sample in a study of blood T cell repertoires in COVID-19. Here immunoSEQ multiplex PCR was the method, and the copy in TCRdb shows in-frame clones only, minus some. The sample records some 150,000 clones, approximately 92% being singletons. The sequencing input was peripheral blood. All receptors derive from a woman aged 55-75 years with active COVID-19.

The chain couples TRBV5-1 to TRBJ2-1; 7 nucleotides align to TRBD1. The CDR3 loop spans 18 amino acids. V lost 0 bases, J lost 3 bases, and 12 bases stayed unmatched. The germline V gene encodes CDR1 SGHRS and CDR2 YFSETQ. The CDR3 coding sequence is TGCGCCAGCAGCTTGGACCCAGGGACAGCCAACTTCTACAATGAGCAGTTCTTC. Its protein product is CASSLDPGTANFYNEQFF.

The chain has TRBV3-1 (or the pseudogene TRBV3-2) and TRBJ2-7; TRBD1 matches 11 bases. The CDR3 consists of 17 residues. Per the germline V gene, CDR1 is LGHDT and CDR2 is YNNKEL (reference sequence). The trim removed 0 bases at V and 7 bases at J, leaving 11 bases unmatched. The CDR3 sequence is CASSQDGQGAGGAEQYF. As DNA, the CDR3 is TGTGCCAGCAGCCAAGATGGACAGGGGGCCGGCGGAGCGGAGCAGTACTTC.

The chain has TRBV7-3 and TRBJ2-3; the D is unclear. Germline values: CDR1 SGHTA, CDR2 FQGTGA. This CDR3 has 14 amino acids. Trimming removed 6 bases from V and 4 bases from J, with 14 bases in between. CDR3 DNA: TGTGCCAGCAGATCTTCCACCCAGGCAGATACGCAGTATTTT. It yields the protein CASRSSTQADTQYF.

The chain has TRBV11-3 and TRBJ2-4, with a possible D match to TRBD2 (5 bases). The ends were cut back, 5 bases at V and 1 base at J, with 18 bases in the middle. Germline V CDR1 and CDR2: SGHNT, YENEEA. The CDR3 contains 17 residues. This CDR3 reads CASSRVSGKMAKNIQYF. The CDR3 nucleotides are TGTGCCAGCAGCAGGGTATCGGGAAAGATGGCCAAAAACATTCAGTACTTC.

V and J are TRBV5-1 and TRBJ1-1; D ambiguous. V dropped 0 bases and J dropped 1 base, with 16 bases sitting between them. The CDR3 consists of 17 residues. Germline V gene data show CDR1 as SGHRS and CDR2 as YFSETQ. CDR3 region: CASSLALQAPTNTEAFF. The CDR3 bases are TGCGCCAGCAGCTTGGCTTTGCAAGCACCCACGAACACTGAAGCTTTCTTT.

In DNA, the CDR3 is TGTGCCAGCAGCCTGGGACTATCGGATAGCACAGATACGCAGTATTTT. This codes for CASSLGLSDSTDTQYF. The J gene is TRBJ2-3, the V gene TRBV4-2, with TRBD2 matching over 7 bases. V lost 4 bases and J lost 0; bases outside the gene matches: 7. The CDR3 has 16 residues. Per germline, CDR1 LGHNA and CDR2 YNFKEQ.

This chain uses TRBV11-3 with TRBJ2-2; D is possibly TRBD2 (5 bases). This CDR3 has 14 amino acids. V lost 4 bases and J 5 bases, leaving 11 bases between the germline ends. Germline V gene sequence: CDR1 SGHNT, CDR2 YENEEA. CDR3 bases: TGTGCCAGCAGCTCCAACCCGGGGACCGGGGAGCTGTTTTTT. It specifies CASSSNPGTGELFF.

The rearrangement uses TRBV18 and TRBJ1-4; D is unresolved. CDR3 length: 15 residues. Per the germline V gene, CDR1 is KGHSH and CDR2 is LQKENI. V dropped 1 base and J dropped 7 bases, with 13 bases sitting between them. The CDR3 bases are TGTGCCAGCTCACCACGTCAGGCCCTTGGTGAAAAACTGTTTTTT. Encoded protein: CASSPRQALGEKLFF.

The rearrangement joins TRBV7-2 to TRBJ2-7; a possible D gene is TRBD2 (6 bases). The CDR3 length is 12 residues. The germline V and J ends were trimmed by 6 bases and 6 bases, with 12 bases remaining between them. CDR1 SGHTA and CDR2 FQGNSA come from the germline V gene. The CDR3 nucleotides read TGTGCCAGCAGTTATACTAGCTTCGAGCAGTACTTC. This encodes CASSYTSFEQYF.

V is TRBV6-5 and J is TRBJ1-4; D is unresolved. The CDR3 sequence is 15 residues long. V dropped 7 bases and J dropped 9 bases, with 21 bases sitting between them. Germline values: CDR1 MNHEY, CDR2 SVGAGI. This CDR3 is CASKELTNSGKKLFF. The CDR3 bases are TGTGCCAGCAAGGAGCTTACAAATTCGGGAAAAAAACTGTTTTTT.

V gene TRBV10-3 combines with J gene TRBJ2-6; D perhaps matches TRBD2 (6 bases). The CDR3 has 15 amino acids. Germline CDR1 ENHRY, CDR2 SYGVKD. The germline V and J ends were trimmed by 6 bases and 9 bases, with 18 bases remaining between them. Here the CDR3 DNA reads TGTGCCATCAGCTCCGGGACCGGGAGCGGCAACGTCCTGACTTTC. This encodes CAISSGTGSGNVLTF.

This clone was picked up one time. The CDR3 protein is CASSRDRGPTRLYNEQFF. The DNA of the CDR3 is TGTGCCAGCAGCCGGGACAGGGGGCCCACAAGACTTTACAATGAGCAGTTCTTC. The chain is built from TRBV5-8 and TRBJ2-1; TRBD1 aligns across 12 bases. V shed 4 bases and J 4 bases; nucleotides not matched to a gene: 12. The germline gives CDR1 SGHTS, CDR2 YDEGEE. This CDR3 contains 18 residues. The whole variable domain, filled in from reference TRBV5-8 and TRBJ2-1, reads EAGVTQSPTHLIKTRGQQATLRCSPISGHTSVYWYQQALGLGLQFLLWYDEGEERNRGNFPPRFSGRQFPNYSSELNVNALELEDSALYLCASSRDRGPTRLYNEQFFGPGTRLTVL.

This rearrangement joins TRBV28 to TRBJ1-5; 8 bases are a match to TRBD1. V lost 1 base to trimming and J lost 0 bases; unmatched junction nucleotides: 5. The CDR3 contains 17 residues. Germline CDR1 and CDR2: MDHEN and SYDVKM. The CDR3, as DNA: TGTGCCAGCAGTTTATACGGGACAGGCCTTAGCAATCAGCCCCAGCATTTT. The encoded protein is CASSLYGTGLSNQPQHF.

This chain uses TRBV12-3 or TRBV12-4 with TRBJ2-7, with D possibly being TRBD2 (6 bases). V was trimmed by 8 bases and J by 4 bases, leaving 9 bases between them. The CDR3 is 11 amino acids. The CDR3 sequence is CASAGGYEQYF. Written as DNA, the CDR3 is TGTGCCAGCGCTGGAGGGTACGAGCAGTACTTC.

The chain employs TRBV13 and TRBJ2-3, with D possibly TRBD1 on 6 matching bases. The V gene lost 5 bases and the J gene lost 6 bases, with 6 bases spanning the gap. The germline V gene encodes CDR1 PRHDT and CDR2 FYEKMQ (reference sequence). The CDR3 totals 11 residues. The CDR3: CASSQGDTQYF. The CDR3 DNA is TGTGCCAGCAGCCAGGGGGATACGCAGTATTTT.

This chain connects TRBV11-2 to TRBJ2-7, with D maybe TRBD2 (5 bases). The germline CDR1 and CDR2 sequences are SGHAT and FQNNGV. V was pared by 1 base and J by 0 bases, with 10 bases between. The CDR3 is made up of 15 amino acids. The CDR3 coding sequence is TGTGCCAGCAGCTTAGTACTAGGGCACTCCTACGAGCAGTACTTC. Translating gives CASSLVLGHSYEQYF.

V usage is TRBV28 and J usage is TRBJ1-5, with 9 bases aligning to TRBD1. CDR3 length: 16 residues. V shed 3 bases, J shed 5 bases, and the junction held 8 bases outside the gene matches. CDR1 is MDHEN, CDR2 SYDVKM, per germline. DNA for the CDR3: TGTGCCAGCAGTTTGTCCGGGACAGGGTATTATCAGCCCCAGCATTTT. This gives the protein CASSLSGTGYYQPQHF.

This chain joins TRBV28 and TRBJ1-2; a possible D gene is TRBD1 (5 bases). The CDR3 length is 16 residues. The germline V and J ends were trimmed by 6 bases and 2 bases, with 19 bases remaining between them. CDR1 MDHEN and CDR2 SYDVKM come from the germline V gene. As DNA, the CDR3 is TGTGCCAGCAGACCCCCGGACATTTCAGGCAACTATGGCTACACCTTC. As protein: CASRPPDISGNYGYTF.

The genes are TRBV7-9 and TRBJ1-6; D possibly corresponds to TRBD1 (6 bases). Trimming cost V 5 bases and J 6 bases, with 20 bases left between them. The CDR3 length is 17 residues. CDR1 is SEHNR, CDR2 FQNEAQ, per germline (reference sequence). In DNA form, the CDR3 reads TGTGCCAGCAGCCCCGTAGGGCAGGGGCGCAGTAATTCACCCCTCCACTTT. Residues: CASSPVGQGRSNSPLHF.

The rearrangement joins TRBV5-6 to TRBJ1-6; D ambiguous. CDR3 length: 14 residues. Trimming stripped 2 bases from V and 8 bases from J, with 11 bases between. Germline-derived CDR1 and CDR2 are SGHDT and YYEEEE. CDR3 sequence (DNA): TGTGCCAGCAGCTTAGTGCAGTCCGATTCACCCCTCCACTTT. This encodes CASSLVQSDSPLHF.

The CDR3 DNA follows: TGTGCCACCTCAAGATTGAGATCGAACACCGGGGAGCTGTTTTTT. Protein: CATSRLRSNTGELFF. The chain couples TRBV19 to TRBJ2-2; D ambiguous. The CDR3 spans 15 residues. Trimming shortened V by 10 bases and J by 0 bases, and 15 bases separated the two germline ends. Germline-derived CDR1 and CDR2 are LNHDA and SQIVND (reference sequence).

The chain has TRBV2 and TRBJ2-7; 8 bases align to TRBD1. This CDR3 comprises 14 residues. V trimming: 6 bases; J trimming: 3 bases; junction bases outside the gene matches: 7. CDR1 and CDR2 from the germline V gene are SNHLY and FYNNEI. CDR3 residues: CASSADRGGYEQYF. CDR3 nucleotide sequence: TGTGCCAGCAGCGCAGACAGGGGAGGCTACGAGCAGTACTTC.

The rearrangement uses TRBV7-2 and TRBJ1-3; possible D gene TRBD1, 6 bases. This CDR3 has 16 residues. Trimming removed 3 bases from V and 2 bases from J, with 14 bases in between. CDR1 is SGHTA and CDR2 is FQGNSA in the germline V gene. The CDR3 spells CASSLNRVKTGNTIYF. DNA for the CDR3: TGTGCCAGCAGCTTGAACAGGGTTAAGACTGGAAACACCATATATTTT.

This chain uses TRBV5-5 with TRBJ2-3, with D unclear. Looked up from germline, CDR1 is SGHKS and CDR2 is YYEKEE (reference sequence). This CDR3 contains 15 residues. V gave up 5 bases and J gave up 0 bases, with 13 bases separating them. CDR3 region: CASRRSKESTDTQYF. The DNA of the CDR3 is TGTGCCAGCAGACGATCCAAGGAGAGCACAGATACGCAGTATTTT.

V is TRBV11-3 and J is TRBJ2-1, with TRBD2 identical over 7 bases. The CDR3 contains 14 residues. The J segment lost 3 bases and the V segment lost 1 base, leaving 0 bases of the junction unmatched. The germline V gene has CDR1 SGHNT and CDR2 YENEEA. The CDR3 nucleotides are TGTGCCAGCAGCTTAGGCGGGAGCTACAATGAGCAGTTCTTC. It specifies CASSLGGSYNEQFF.

The genes are TRBV6-5 and TRBJ1-2, with 9 bases identical to TRBD1. Germline CDR1 MNHEY, CDR2 SVGAGI. The length of the CDR3 is 15 residues. The junction had 4 bases not matched to a gene; V was cut back by 1 base and J by 4 bases. The chain's CDR3 is CASSYYMGQGYGYTF. The CDR3 coding sequence is TGTGCCAGCAGTTACTACATGGGACAGGGCTATGGCTACACCTTC.

V usage is TRBV27 and J usage is TRBJ1-4, with a tentative D call TRBD1 (6 bases). Trimming left V 4 bases short and J 7 bases short, with 22 bases between. This CDR3 has 17 amino acids. The V gene's germline CDR1 is MNHEY and CDR2 SMNVEV (reference sequence). The CDR3 DNA is TGTGCCAGCAGTTCCTCAGGGGACGGGAGGGTGGCTGAAAAACTGTTTTTT. Amino acids: CASSSSGDGRVAEKLFF.

V and J are TRBV5-4 and TRBJ1-2; a possible D gene is TRBD1 (6 bases). The CDR3 has 13 amino acids. V gave up 3 bases and J gave up 7 bases, with 13 bases separating them. The germline gives CDR1 SGHNT, CDR2 YYREEE (reference sequence). In DNA form, the CDR3 reads TGTGCCAGCAGCTCAGCGGGGGCTGGTGGCTACACCTTC. Its translation is CASSSAGAGGYTF.

The rearrangement links TRBV6-5 to TRBJ2-1; no firm D call. The germline gives CDR1 MNHEY, CDR2 SVGAGI. CDR3 length: 15 residues. V dropped 6 bases and J dropped 6 bases, with 18 bases sitting between them. CDR3 nucleotides: TGTGCCAGCAGCACCCATCCCCAGGCCACCAATGAGCAGTTCTTC. It translates to CASSTHPQATNEQFF.